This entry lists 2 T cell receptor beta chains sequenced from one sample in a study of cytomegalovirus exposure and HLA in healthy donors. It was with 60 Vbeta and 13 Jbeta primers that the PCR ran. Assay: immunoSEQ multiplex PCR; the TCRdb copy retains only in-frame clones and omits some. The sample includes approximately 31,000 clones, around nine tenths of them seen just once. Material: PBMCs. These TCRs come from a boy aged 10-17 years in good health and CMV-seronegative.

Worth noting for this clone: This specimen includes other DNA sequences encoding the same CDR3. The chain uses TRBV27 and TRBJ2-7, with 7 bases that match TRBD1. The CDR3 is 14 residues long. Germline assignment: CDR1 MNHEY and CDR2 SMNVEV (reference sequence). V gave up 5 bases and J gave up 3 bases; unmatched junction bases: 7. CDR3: CASSPWTGGYEQYF. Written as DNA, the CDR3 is TGTGCCAGCAGTCCGTGGACAGGCGGCTACGAGCAGTACTTC.

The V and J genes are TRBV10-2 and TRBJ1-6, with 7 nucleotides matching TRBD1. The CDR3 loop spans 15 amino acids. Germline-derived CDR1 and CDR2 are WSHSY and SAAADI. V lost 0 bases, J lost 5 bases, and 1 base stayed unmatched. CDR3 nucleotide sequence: TGCGCCAGCAGTGAGTCGCAGGGGGATAATTCACCCCTCCACTTT. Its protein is CASSESQGDNSPLHF.